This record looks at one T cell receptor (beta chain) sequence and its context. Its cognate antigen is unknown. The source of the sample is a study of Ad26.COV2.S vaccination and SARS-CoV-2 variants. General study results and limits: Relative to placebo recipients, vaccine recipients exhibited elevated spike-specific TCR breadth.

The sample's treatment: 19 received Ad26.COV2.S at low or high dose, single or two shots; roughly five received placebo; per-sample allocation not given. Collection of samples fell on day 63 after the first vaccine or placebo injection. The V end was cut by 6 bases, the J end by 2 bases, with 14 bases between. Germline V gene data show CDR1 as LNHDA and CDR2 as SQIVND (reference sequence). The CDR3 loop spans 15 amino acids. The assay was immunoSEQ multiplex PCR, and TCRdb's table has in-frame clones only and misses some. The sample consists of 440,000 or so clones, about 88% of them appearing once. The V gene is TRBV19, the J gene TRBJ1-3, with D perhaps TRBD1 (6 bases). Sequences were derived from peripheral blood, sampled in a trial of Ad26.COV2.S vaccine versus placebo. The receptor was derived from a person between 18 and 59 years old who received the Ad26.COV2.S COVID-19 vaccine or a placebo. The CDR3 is CASSPTAGAGNTIYF. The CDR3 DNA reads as TGTGCCAGTAGCCCAACGGCAGGGGCTGGAAACACCATATATTTT.